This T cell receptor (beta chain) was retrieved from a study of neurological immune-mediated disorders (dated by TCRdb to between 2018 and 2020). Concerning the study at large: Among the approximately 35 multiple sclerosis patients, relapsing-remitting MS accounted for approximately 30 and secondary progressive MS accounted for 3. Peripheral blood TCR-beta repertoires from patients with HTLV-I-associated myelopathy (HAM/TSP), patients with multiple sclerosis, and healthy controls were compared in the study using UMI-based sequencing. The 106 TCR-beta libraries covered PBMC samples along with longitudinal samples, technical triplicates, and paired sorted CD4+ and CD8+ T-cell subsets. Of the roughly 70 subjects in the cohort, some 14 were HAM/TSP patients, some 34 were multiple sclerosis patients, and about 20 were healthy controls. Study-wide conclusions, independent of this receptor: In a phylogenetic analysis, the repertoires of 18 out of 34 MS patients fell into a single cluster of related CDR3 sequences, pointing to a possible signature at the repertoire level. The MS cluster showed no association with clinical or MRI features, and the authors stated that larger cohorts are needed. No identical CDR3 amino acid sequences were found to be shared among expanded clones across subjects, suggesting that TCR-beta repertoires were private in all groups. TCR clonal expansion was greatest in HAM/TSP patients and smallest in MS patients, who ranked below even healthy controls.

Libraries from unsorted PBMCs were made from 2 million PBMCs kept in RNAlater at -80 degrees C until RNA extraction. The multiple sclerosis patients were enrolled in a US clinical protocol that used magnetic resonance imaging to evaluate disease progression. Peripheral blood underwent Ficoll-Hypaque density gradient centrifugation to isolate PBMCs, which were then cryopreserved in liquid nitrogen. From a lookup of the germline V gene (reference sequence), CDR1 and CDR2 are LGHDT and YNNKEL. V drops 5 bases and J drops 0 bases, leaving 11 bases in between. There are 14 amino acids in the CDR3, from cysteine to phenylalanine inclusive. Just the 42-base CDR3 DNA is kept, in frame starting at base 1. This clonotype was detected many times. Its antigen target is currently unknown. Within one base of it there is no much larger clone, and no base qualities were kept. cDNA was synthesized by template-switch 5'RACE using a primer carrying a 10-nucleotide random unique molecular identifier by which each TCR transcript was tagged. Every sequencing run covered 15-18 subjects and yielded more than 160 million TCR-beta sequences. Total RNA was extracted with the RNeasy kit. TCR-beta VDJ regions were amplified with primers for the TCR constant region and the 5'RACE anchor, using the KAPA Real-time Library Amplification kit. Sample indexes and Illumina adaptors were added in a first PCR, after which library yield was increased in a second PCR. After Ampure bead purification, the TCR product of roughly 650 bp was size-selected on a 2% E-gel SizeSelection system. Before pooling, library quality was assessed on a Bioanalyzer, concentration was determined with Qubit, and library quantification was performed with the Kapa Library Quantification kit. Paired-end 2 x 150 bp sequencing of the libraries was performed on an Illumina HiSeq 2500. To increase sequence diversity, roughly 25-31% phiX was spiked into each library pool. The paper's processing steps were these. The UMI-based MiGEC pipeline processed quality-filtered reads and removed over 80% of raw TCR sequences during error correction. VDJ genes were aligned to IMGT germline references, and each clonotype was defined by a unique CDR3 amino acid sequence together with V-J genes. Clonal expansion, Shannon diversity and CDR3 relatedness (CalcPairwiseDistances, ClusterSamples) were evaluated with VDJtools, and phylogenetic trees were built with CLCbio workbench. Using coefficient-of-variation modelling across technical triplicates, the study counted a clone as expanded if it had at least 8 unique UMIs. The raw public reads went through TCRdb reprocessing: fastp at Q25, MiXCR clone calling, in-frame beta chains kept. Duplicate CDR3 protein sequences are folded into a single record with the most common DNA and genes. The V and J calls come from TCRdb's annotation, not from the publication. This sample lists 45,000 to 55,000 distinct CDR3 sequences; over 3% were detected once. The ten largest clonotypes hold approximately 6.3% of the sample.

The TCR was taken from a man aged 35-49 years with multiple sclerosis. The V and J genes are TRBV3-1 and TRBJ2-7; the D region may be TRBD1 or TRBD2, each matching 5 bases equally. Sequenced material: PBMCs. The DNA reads TGTGCCAGCAGCGAGGGGACGCCCTCCTACGAGCAGTACTTC. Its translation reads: CASSEGTPSYEQYF.